The clone carrying this T cell receptor (beta chain) was seen only once. The antigen is not known. Method: immunoSEQ multiplex PCR; TCRdb's copy keeps in-frame clones and lacks some. In the table there are about 60,000 clones, 70% to 80% of which are singletons. This specimen comes from a study of radiotherapy plus CTLA-4 blockade in lung cancer. Patients in the study, people with chemo-refractory metastatic non-small-cell lung cancer, received focal radiation plus ipilimumab CTLA-4 blockade. Study-wide points: Early shifts in blood T cell clones, with interferon-beta, reportedly predicted response best. Tumor-derived TCR clones expanded in blood after radiotherapy plus ipilimumab.

Germline V lookup: CDR1 MDHEN, CDR2 SYDVKM. CDR3 length: 11 amino acids. The V end lost 5 bases, the J end lost 10 bases, and 9 bases lay between the germline ends. The clonotype was recovered from a human donor with non-small cell lung cancer who had a partial response to radiotherapy plus ipilimumab. The chain carries TRBV28 and TRBJ1-5, with D unclear. Sequencing used peripheral blood, obtained from a patient treated with radiotherapy plus ipilimumab. For the CDR3, the DNA is TGTGCCAGCAGTAGGAGGAAACCCCAGCATTTT. Amino acid sequence: CASSRRKPQHF.